Sequencing of this T cell receptor beta chain was carried out in a study of PD-1 blockade in classical Hodgkin lymphoma. Each patient experienced a relapse that followed autologous stem cell transplantation, and brentuximab vedotin exposure varied. Profiling relied on immunoSEQ multiplex PCR, and the TCRdb table lists in-frame clones only, not all of them. The sample consists of around 24,000 clones, roughly 65% of them appearing once. Sample: peripheral blood mononuclear cells (PBMCs), taken before the second cycle of nivolumab. The TCR sequence derives from a human donor with classical Hodgkin lymphoma.

The CDR3 DNA is TGTGCCAGCAGCCAAGAAACAGTTAATAGCAATCAGCCCCAGCATTTT. This gives the protein CASSQETVNSNQPQHF. The chain joins TRBV4-2 to TRBJ1-5; the D is unclear. The V and J ends lost 0 bases and 0 bases respectively, with 9 bases between them. Germline values: CDR1 LGHNA, CDR2 YNFKEQ. This CDR3 comprises 16 residues.